Presented here are 7 T cell receptor beta chains from one specimen sequenced in a study of CD8+CD57+ T cells in acquired aplastic anemia. All sequencing subjects had displayed CD8+CD57+ cell expansion on flow cytometry. The TCR beta profiling, which covered VDJ combination and CDR3 sequence, was carried out using genomic DNA as the template. TCRdb passed the reads through MiXCR, listing each CDR3 protein once. Of 450,000 to 600,000 distinct CDR3 sequences listed, about a third were seen once; the top ten hold less than 0.85%. Sequenced input: sorted CD4+, CD8+, or CD8+CD57+ T cells (not recorded which) from PBMCs. The receptors stem from a human donor with aplastic anemia.

This chain uses TRBV4-1 with TRBJ2-7, with D unclear. V was clipped by 1 base and J by 5 bases, with 12 bases between them. The CDR3 consists of 14 residues. CDR1 is MGHRA, CDR2 YSYEKL, per germline. This chain's CDR3 is CASSQALARDEQYF. The CDR3 DNA reads as TGCGCCAGCAGCCAAGCGCTCGCGCGCGACGAGCAGTACTTC.

This clonotype was seen more than once but under ten times. The V and J genes are TRBV6-1 and TRBJ1-1; 10 bases fit TRBD1. The germline CDR1 and CDR2 sequences are MNHNS and SASEGT. The CDR3 is 14 amino acids. Trimming removed 6 bases from V and 5 bases from J; junction bases left unmatched: 6. CDR3 DNA sequence: TGTGCCAGCAGACGACAGGGGGCTGGAACTGAAGCTTTCTTT. Translated: CASRRQGAGTEAFF.

The sample holds many counts of this clonotype. The rearrangement links TRBV29-1 to TRBJ1-2; D remains unclear. The V end lost 6 bases, the J end lost 3 bases, and 11 bases lay between the germline ends. The CDR3 loop spans 12 amino acids. Germline values: CDR1 SQVTM, CDR2 ANQGSEA. The CDR3 DNA reads TGCAGCGTGGGAGACGGAGACTATGGCTACACCTTC. Encoded protein: CSVGDGDYGYTF.

The chain is built from TRBV10-1 and TRBJ2-7; TRBD1 agrees at 8 bases. This CDR3 spans 14 amino acids. Looked up from germline, CDR1 is WNHNN and CDR2 is SYGVQD (reference sequence). J was trimmed by 5 bases and V by 7 bases; bases with no gene match: 10. This CDR3 is CASTSDRANNEQYF. For the CDR3, the DNA is TGCGCCAGCACCTCGGACAGGGCGAATAACGAGCAGTACTTC.

V usage is TRBV5-8 and J usage is TRBJ1-3; D ambiguous. The germline V gene has CDR1 SGHTS and CDR2 YDEGEE. The CDR3 spans 15 residues. V was clipped by 4 bases and J by 0 bases, with 11 bases between them. This CDR3 reads CASSDKGLSGNTIYF. For the CDR3, the DNA is TGTGCCAGCAGCGACAAAGGTCTCTCTGGAAACACCATATATTTT.

As to this clonotype: The junction does not match germline at one end; this may be a read error. This sequence joins TRBV11-1 and TRBJ2-1; D is unclear. The CDR3 runs 14 residues. In germline, CDR1 is SGHAT, CDR2 FQDESV (reference sequence). The CDR3 DNA reads TGTGCCAGCAGCGGTCTCTCTCCCTACAATGAGCGGTTCTTC. Translation gives CASSGLSPYNERFF.

There are a few counts of this clonotype. Germline and junction disagree at one end, which may indicate a read error. The CDR3 sequence is CATSSLVGRDNEQHF. Written as DNA, the CDR3 is TGTGCCACCAGCAGCTTGGTAGGTAGGGACAACGAGCAGCACTTC. The chain recombines TRBV15 with TRBJ2-7; perhaps TRBD1 as D (6 bases). This CDR3 is 15 amino acids long. Germline lookup yields CDR1 LNHNV and CDR2 YYDKDF (reference sequence).